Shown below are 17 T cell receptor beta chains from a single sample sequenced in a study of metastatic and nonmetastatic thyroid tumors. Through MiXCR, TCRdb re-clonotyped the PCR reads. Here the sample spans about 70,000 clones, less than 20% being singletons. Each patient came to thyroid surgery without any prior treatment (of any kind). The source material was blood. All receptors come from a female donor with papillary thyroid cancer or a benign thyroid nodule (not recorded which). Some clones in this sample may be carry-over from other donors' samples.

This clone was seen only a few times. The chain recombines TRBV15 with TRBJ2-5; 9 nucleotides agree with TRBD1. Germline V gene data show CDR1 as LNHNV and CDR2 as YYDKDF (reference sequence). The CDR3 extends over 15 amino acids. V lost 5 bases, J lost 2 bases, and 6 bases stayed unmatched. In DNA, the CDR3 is TGTGCCACCAGCTTTAACAGGGGGCGACAAGAGACCCAGTACTTC. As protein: CATSFNRGRQETQYF.

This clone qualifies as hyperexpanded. The CDR3 sequence: CASSFRADTQYF. In nucleotides, the CDR3 is TGTGCCAGCAGTTTCAGGGCAGATACGCAGTATTTT. The J gene is TRBJ2-3, the V gene TRBV12-3 or TRBV12-4; weak D call: TRBD1 (5 bases). The CDR3 totals 12 residues. V gave up 3 bases and J gave up 4 bases, with 5 bases separating them.

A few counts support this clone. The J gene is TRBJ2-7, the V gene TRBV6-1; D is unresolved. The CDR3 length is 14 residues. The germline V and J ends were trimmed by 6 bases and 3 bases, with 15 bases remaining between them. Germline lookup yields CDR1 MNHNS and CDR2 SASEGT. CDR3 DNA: TGTGCCAGCAGGTCCTTTTGGGCAAGCTACGAGCAGTACTTC. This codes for CASRSFWASYEQYF.

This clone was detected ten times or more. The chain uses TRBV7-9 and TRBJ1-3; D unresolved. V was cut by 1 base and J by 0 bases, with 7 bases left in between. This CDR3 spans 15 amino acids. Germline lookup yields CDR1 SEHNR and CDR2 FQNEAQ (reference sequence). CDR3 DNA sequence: TGTGCCAGCAGCTTAGAAGTAGGCTCTGGAAACACCATATATTTT. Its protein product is CASSLEVGSGNTIYF.

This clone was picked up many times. CDR3 sequence reads: CASSDVLDSAQETQYF. The CDR3 region has the DNA TGTGCCAGCAGTGACGTACTAGACAGTGCACAAGAGACCCAGTACTTC. The rearrangement joins TRBV2 to TRBJ2-5, with D perhaps matching TRBD1 or TRBD2 (5 bases each). This CDR3 region has 16 residues. Germline-derived CDR1 and CDR2 are SNHLY and FYNNEI. With 3 bases removed from V and 2 bases from J, the gap between germline ends came to 16 bases.

The CDR3 is CASRLRYEQYF. The CDR3 DNA reads as TGTGCCAGCAGACTACGGTACGAGCAGTACTTC. This rearrangement joins TRBV6-1 to TRBJ2-7; D is undetermined. Germline CDR1 MNHNS, CDR2 SASEGT. The CDR3 has 11 amino acids. V lost 6 bases and J lost 4, with 7 bases in between.

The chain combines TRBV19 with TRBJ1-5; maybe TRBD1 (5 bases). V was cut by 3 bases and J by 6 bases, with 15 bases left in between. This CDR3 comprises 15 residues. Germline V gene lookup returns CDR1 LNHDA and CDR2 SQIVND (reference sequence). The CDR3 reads CASSICGTGGQPQHF. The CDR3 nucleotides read TGTGCCAGTAGTATCTGTGGAACAGGCGGTCAGCCCCAGCATTTT.

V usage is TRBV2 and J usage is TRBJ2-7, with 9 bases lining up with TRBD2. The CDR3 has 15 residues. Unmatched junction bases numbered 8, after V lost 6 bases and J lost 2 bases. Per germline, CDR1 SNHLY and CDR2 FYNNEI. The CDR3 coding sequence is TGTGCCAGCAGCCTGACTAGCGGAAAAGCCTACGAGCAGTACTTC. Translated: CASSLTSGKAYEQYF. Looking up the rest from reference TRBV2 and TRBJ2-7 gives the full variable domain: EPEVTQTPSHQVTQMGQEVILRCVPISNHLYFYWYRQILGQKVEFLVSFYNNEISEKSEIFDDQFSVERPDGSNFTLKIRSTKLEDSAMYFCASSLTSGKAYEQYFGPGTRLTVT.

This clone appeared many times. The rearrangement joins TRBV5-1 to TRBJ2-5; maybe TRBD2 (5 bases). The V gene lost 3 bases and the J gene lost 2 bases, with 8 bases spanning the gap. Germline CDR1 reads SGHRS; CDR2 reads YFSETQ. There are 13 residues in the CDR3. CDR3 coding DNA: TGCGCCAGCAGCTCCGGGGTACAAGAGACCCAGTACTTC. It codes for CASSSGVQETQYF.

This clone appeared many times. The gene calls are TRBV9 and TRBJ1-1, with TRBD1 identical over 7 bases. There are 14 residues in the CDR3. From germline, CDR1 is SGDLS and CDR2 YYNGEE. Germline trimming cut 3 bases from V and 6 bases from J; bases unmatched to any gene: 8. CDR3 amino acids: CASSGQDRVAEAFF. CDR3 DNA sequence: TGTGCCAGCAGCGGACAAGACAGGGTAGCTGAAGCTTTCTTT.

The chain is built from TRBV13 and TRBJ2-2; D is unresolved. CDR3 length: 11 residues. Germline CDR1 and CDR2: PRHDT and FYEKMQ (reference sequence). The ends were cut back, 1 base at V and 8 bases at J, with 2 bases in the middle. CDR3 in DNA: TGTGCCAGCAGCTTAGTAGGGGAGCTGTTTTTT. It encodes CASSLVGELFF.

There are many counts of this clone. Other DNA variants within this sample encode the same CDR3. The CDR3 here is CASSFRLTSGDTGELFF. The DNA of the CDR3 is TGTGCCAGCAGTTTCCGACTGACTAGCGGGGACACCGGGGAGCTGTTTTTT. This sequence joins TRBV27 and TRBJ2-2, with 11 bases that match TRBD2. The germline gives CDR1 MNHEY, CDR2 SMNVEV (reference sequence). V lost 3 bases and J lost 3; bases outside the gene matches: 6. The CDR3 is 17 amino acids.

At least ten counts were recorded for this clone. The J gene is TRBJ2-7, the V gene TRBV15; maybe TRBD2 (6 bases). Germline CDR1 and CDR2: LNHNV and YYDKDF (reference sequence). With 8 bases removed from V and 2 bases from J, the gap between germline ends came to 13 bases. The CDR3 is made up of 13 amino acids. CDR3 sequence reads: CATAGSPTYEQYF. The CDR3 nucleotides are TGTGCCACCGCGGGGAGCCCAACCTACGAGCAGTACTTC.

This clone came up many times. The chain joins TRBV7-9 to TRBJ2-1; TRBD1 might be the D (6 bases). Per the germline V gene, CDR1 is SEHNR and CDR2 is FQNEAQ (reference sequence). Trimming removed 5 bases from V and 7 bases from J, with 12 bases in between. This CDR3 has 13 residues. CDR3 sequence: CASSRQALNEQFF. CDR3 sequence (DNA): TGTGCCAGCAGCCGACAGGCATTGAATGAGCAGTTCTTC.

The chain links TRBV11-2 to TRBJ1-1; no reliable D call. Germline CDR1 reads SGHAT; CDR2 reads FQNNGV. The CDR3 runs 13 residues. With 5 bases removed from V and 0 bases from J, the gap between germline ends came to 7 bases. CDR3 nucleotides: TGTGCCAGCAGCGTCGCGCTGAACACTGAAGCTTTCTTT. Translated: CASSVALNTEAFF.

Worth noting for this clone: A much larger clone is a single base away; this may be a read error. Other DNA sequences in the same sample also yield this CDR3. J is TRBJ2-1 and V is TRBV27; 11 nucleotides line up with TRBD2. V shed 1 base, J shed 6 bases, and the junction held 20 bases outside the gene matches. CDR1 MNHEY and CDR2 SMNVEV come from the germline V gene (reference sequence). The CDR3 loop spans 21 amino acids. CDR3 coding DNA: TGTGCCAGCAGTTTATTGACCGGGACTAGCGGAGACGGGGTTCCAGGCAATGAGCAGTTCTTC. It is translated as CASSLLTGTSGDGVPGNEQFF.

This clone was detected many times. DNA of the CDR3: TGTGCCAGCAGTTTATCTCCTAGCGGATTCAACACCGGGGAGCTGTTTTTT. Its protein product is CASSLSPSGFNTGELFF. This chain connects TRBV12-3 or TRBV12-4 to TRBJ2-2, with 7 bases identical to TRBD2. V lost 2 bases and J lost 2; bases outside the gene matches: 8. This CDR3 is built from 17 residues.